Included here is one T cell receptor beta chain sequence, with context. Its antigen is still unknown. Sequencing was performed with immunoSEQ multiplex PCR; in TCRdb, only in-frame clones are kept and a portion is missing. The sample includes about 160,000 clones, about 90% of them seen just once. This sample was taken from a study of T cell responses to AZD1222 COVID-19 vaccine. Overall study context: Pooled samples include second doses given at about 4 or 12 weeks.

Study outcomes and limitations: Repertoire sampling was restricted to post-peak T cell response timepoints. Two AZD1222 doses significantly raised spike-specific TCR breadth and depth over controls. As reported, nearly half of all spike-specific TCRs target variant regions that are unmutated.

The starting material was peripheral blood, obtained on day 0 of AZD1222 vaccination. The clonotype was recovered from an adult in good health.

CDR3 in DNA: TGCGCCAGCAGCTTGGAGCCCGAGATAAACACTGAAGCTTTCTTT. Translated, it gives CASSLEPEINTEAFF. The rearrangement uses TRBV5-1 and TRBJ1-1; D not certain. The CDR3 is made up of 15 amino acids. Germline V gives CDR1 SGHRS, CDR2 YFSETQ. V gave up 0 bases and J gave up 2 bases, with 11 bases separating them. The full variable domain, completed using reference TRBV5-1 and TRBJ1-1, is KAGVTQTPRYLIKTRGQQVTLSCSPISGHRSVSWYQQTPGQGLQFLFEYFSETQRNKGNFPGRFSGRQFSNSRSEMNVSTLELGDSALYLCASSLEPEINTEAFFGQGTRLTVV.